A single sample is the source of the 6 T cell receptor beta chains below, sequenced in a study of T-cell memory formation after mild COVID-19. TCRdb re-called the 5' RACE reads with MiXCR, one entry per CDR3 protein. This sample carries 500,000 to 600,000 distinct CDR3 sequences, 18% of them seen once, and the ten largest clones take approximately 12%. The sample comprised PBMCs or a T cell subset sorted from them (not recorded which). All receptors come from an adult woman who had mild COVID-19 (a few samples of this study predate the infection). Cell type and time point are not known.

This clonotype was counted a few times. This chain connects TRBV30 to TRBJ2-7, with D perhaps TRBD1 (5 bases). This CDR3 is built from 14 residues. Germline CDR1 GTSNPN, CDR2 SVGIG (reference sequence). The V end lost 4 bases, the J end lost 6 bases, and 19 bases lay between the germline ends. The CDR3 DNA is TGTGCCTGGACTCCCTGGGGCAGGGTCGGCGAGCAGTACTTC. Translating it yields CAWTPWGRVGEQYF.

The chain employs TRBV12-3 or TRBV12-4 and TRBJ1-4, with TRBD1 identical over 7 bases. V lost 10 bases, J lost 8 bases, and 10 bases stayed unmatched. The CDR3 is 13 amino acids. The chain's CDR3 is CAIGGQGNEKLFF. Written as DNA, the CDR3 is TGTGCCATAGGGGGCCAGGGTAACGAAAAACTGTTTTTT.

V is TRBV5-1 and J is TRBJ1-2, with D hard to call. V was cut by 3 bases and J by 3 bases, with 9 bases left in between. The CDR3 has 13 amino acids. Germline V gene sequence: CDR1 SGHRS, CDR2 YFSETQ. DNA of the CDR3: TGCGCCAGCAGCTACGATGAATACTATGGCTACACCTTC. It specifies CASSYDEYYGYTF.

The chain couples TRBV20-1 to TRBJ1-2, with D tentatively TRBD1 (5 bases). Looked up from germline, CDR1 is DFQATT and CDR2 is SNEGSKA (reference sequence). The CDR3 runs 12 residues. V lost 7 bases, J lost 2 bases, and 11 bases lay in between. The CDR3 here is CSGLGPNYGYTF. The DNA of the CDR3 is TGCAGTGGGTTGGGACCCAACTATGGCTACACCTTC.

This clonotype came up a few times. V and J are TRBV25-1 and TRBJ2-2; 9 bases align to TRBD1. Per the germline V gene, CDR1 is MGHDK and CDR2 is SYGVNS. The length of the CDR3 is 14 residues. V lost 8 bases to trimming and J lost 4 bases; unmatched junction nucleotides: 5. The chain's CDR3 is CASSGTGITGELFF. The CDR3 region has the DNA TGTGCCAGCTCCGGGACAGGGATCACCGGGGAGCTGTTTTTT.

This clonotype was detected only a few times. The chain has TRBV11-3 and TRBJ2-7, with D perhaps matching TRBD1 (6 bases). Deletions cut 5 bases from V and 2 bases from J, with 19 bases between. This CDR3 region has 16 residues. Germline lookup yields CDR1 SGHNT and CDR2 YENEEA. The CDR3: CASSPFRGRTAYEQYF. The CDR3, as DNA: TGTGCCAGCAGCCCTTTTAGGGGCCGGACAGCCTACGAGCAGTACTTC.